This TCR beta chain was identified in a study of T cell repertoires in cytomegalovirus infection. In the study overall: Through public TCR beta signatures, both CMV infection and matching HLA type were indicated.

CDR1 MNHEY and CDR2 SVGEGT come from the germline V gene. The V end was cut by 3 bases, the J end by 5 bases, with 10 bases between. This CDR3 spans 13 amino acids. A few counts support this clonotype. A single record per CDR3 protein comes from TCRdb applying MiXCR to the reads. The table lists tens of thousands of distinct CDR3 sequences, 4% of them singletons. Sample: PBMCs. The TCR originated in a human donor in good health (CMV status not recorded). Some clones in this sample may be carry-over from other donors' samples. V is TRBV6-2 or TRBV6-3 and J is TRBJ2-5, with D possibly TRBD1 on 6 matching bases. For the CDR3, the DNA is TGTGCCAGCAGTTATCAGGGGTGGGAGACCCAGTACTTC. Its translation is CASSYQGWETQYF.